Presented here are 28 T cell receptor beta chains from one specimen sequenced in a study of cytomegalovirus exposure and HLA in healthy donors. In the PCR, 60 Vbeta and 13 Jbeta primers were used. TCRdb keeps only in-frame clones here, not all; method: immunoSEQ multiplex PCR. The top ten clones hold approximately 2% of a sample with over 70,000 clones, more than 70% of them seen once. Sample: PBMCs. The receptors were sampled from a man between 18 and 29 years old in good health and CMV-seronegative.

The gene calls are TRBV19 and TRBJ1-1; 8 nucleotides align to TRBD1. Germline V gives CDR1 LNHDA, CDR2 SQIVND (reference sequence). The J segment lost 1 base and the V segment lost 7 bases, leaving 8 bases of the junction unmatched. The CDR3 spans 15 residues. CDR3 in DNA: TGTGCCAGTACCCTACAGGGGGGCGGGAACACTGAAGCTTTCTTT. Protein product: CASTLQGGGNTEAFF.

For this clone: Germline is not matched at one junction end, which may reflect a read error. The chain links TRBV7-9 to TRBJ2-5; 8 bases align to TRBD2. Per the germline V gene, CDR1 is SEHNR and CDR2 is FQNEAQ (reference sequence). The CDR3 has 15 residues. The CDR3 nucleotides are TGTTCCAGCAGCCTCTCGCGGGGGGTCCAAGAGACCCAGTACTTC. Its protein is CSSSLSRGVQETQYF. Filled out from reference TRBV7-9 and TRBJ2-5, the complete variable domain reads DTGVSQNPRHKITKRGQNVTFRCDPISEHNRLYWYRQTLGQGPEFLTYFQNEAQLEKSRLLSDRFSAERPKGSFSTLEIQRTEQGDSAMYLCSSSLSRGVQETQYFGPGTRLLVL.

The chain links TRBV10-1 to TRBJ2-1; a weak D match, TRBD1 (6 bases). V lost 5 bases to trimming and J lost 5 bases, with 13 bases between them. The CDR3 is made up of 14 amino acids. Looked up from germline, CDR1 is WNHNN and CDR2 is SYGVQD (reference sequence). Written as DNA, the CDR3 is TGCGCCAGCAGTCCCGACGGGACACACAATGAGCAGTTCTTC. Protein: CASSPDGTHNEQFF.

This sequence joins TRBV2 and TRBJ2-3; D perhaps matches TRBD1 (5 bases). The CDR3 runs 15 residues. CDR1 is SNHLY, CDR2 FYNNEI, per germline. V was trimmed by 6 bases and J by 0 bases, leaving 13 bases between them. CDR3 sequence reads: CASRKDTSSTDTQYF. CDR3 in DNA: TGTGCCAGCAGAAAGGACACCTCTAGCACAGATACGCAGTATTTT.

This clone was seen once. DNA for the CDR3: TGTGCCAGCAGCCAGCGGACAGGGCGGGGAGAGACCCAGTACTTC. It is translated as CASSQRTGRGETQYF. The V and J genes are TRBV7-6 and TRBJ2-5; 8 positions match TRBD1. The CDR3 totals 15 residues. Germline values: CDR1 SGHVS, CDR2 FNYEAQ. Germline trimming cut 5 bases from V and 4 bases from J; bases unmatched to any gene: 9.

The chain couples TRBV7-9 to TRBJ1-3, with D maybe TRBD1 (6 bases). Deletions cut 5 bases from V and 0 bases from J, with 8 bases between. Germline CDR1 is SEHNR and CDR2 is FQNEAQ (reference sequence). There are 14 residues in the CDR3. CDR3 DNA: TGTGCCAGCAGCGAGGACAGCTCTGGAAACACCATATATTTT. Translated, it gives CASSEDSSGNTIYF. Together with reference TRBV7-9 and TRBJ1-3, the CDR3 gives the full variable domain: DTGVSQNPRHKITKRGQNVTFRCDPISEHNRLYWYRQTLGQGPEFLTYFQNEAQLEKSRLLSDRFSAERPKGSFSTLEIQRTEQGDSAMYLCASSEDSSGNTIYFGEGSWLTVV.

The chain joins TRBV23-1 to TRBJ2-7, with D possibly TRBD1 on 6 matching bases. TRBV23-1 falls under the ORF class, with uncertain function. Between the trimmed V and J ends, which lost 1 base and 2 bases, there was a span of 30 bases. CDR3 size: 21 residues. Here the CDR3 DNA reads TGCGCCAGCAGTCAATTTCGGTCGGACAGTCAGACCCTTAACTTGGCCTACGAGCAGTACTTC. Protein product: CASSQFRSDSQTLNLAYEQYF.

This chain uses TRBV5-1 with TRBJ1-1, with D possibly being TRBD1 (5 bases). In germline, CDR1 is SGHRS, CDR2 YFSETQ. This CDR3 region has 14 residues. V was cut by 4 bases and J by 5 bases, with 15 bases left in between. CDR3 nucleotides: TGCGCCAGCAGCCCCCCCGGGGGGGGGACTGAAGCTTTCTTT. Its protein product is CASSPPGGGTEAFF. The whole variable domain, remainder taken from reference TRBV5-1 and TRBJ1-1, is KAGVTQTPRYLIKTRGQQVTLSCSPISGHRSVSWYQQTPGQGLQFLFEYFSETQRNKGNFPGRFSGRQFSNSRSEMNVSTLELGDSALYLCASSPPGGGTEAFFGQGTRLTVV.

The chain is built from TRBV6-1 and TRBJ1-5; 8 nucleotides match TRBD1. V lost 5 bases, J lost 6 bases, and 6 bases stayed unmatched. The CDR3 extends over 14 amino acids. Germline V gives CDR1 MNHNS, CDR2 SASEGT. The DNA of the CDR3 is TGTGCCAGCAGTCTATCGACAGGGGTTCAGCCCCAGCATTTT. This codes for CASSLSTGVQPQHF.

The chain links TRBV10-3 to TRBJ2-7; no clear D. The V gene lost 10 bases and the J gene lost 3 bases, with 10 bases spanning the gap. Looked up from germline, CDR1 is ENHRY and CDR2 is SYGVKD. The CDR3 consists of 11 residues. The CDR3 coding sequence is TGTGCCACCCTAACCGGCTACGAGCAGTACTTC. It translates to CATLTGYEQYF.

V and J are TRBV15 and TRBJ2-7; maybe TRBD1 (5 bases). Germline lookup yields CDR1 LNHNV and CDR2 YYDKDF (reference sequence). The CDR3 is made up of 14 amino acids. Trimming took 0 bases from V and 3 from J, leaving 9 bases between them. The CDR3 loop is CATSRDGANYEQYF. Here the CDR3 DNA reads TGTGCCACCAGCAGAGATGGGGCGAACTACGAGCAGTACTTC.

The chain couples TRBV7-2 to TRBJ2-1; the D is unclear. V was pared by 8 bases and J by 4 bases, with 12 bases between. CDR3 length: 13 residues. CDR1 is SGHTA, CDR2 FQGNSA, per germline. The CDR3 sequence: CASRVAGYNEQFF. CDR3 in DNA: TGTGCCAGCCGCGTGGCCGGGTACAATGAGCAGTTCTTC.

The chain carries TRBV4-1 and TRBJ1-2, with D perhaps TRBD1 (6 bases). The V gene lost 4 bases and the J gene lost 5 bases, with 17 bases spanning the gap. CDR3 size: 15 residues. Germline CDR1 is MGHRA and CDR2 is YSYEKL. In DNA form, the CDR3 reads TGCGCCAGCAGCCGGACGCAGGGGCTATGGTATGGCTACACCTTC. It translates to CASSRTQGLWYGYTF.

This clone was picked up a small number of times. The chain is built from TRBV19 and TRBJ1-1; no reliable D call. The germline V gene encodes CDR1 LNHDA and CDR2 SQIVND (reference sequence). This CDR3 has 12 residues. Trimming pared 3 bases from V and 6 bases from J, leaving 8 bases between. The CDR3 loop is CASSIGRPEAFF. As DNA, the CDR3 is TGTGCCAGTAGTATTGGCAGGCCTGAAGCTTTCTTT.

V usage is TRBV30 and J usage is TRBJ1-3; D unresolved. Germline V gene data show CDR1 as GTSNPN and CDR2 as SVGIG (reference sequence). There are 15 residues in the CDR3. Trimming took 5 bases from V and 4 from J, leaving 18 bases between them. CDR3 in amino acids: CAWGSGSGNGNTIYF. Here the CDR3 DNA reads TGTGCCTGGGGGTCGGGCAGCGGAAACGGAAACACCATATATTTT.

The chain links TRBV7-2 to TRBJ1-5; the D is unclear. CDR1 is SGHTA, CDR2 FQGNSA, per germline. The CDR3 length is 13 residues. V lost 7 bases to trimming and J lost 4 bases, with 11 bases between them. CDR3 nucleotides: TGTGCCAGCACTCCGGGGAGAAATCAGCCCCAGCATTTT. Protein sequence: CASTPGRNQPQHF.

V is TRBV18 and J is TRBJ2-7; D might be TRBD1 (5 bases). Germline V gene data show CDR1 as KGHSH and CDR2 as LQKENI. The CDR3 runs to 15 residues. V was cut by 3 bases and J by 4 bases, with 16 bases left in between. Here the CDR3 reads CASSPLGREEYEQYF. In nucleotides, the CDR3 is TGTGCCAGCTCACCCTTGGGCAGGGAAGAATACGAGCAGTACTTC. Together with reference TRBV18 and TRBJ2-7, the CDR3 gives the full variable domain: NAGVMQNPRHLVRRRGQEARLRCSPMKGHSHVYWYRQLPEEGLKFMVYLQKENIIDESGMPKERFSAEFPKEGPSILRIQQVVRGDSAAYFCASSPLGREEYEQYFGPGTRLTVT.

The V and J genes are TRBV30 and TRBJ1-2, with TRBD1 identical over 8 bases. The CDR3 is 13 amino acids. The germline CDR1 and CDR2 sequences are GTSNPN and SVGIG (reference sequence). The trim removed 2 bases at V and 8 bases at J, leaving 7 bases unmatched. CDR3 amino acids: CAWSSQGADGYTF. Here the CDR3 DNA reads TGTGCCTGGAGTAGCCAGGGGGCGGACGGCTACACCTTC.

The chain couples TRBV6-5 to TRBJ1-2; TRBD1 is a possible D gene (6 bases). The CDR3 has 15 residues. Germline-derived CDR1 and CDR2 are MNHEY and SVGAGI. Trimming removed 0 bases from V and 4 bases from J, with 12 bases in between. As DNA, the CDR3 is TGTGCCAGCAGTTACTCCGCAGGGGAGGGCTATGGCTACACCTTC. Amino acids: CASSYSAGEGYGYTF.

The CDR3 spells CASSYQETQYF. CDR3 sequence (DNA): TGTGCCAGCAGTTATCAAGAGACCCAGTACTTC. The rearrangement joins TRBV2 to TRBJ2-5; D uncertain. The CDR3 is 11 amino acids. V lost 5 bases, J lost 2 bases, and 3 bases lay in between. The germline CDR1 and CDR2 sequences are SNHLY and FYNNEI.

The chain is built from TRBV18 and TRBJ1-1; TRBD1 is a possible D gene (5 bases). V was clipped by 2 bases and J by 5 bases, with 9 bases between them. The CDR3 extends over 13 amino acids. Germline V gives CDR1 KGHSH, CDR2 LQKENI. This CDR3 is CASSPNGGTEAFF. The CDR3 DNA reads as TGTGCCAGCTCACCAAACGGGGGTACTGAAGCTTTCTTT. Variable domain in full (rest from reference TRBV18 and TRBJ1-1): NAGVMQNPRHLVRRRGQEARLRCSPMKGHSHVYWYRQLPEEGLKFMVYLQKENIIDESGMPKERFSAEFPKEGPSILRIQQVVRGDSAAYFCASSPNGGTEAFFGQGTRLTVV.

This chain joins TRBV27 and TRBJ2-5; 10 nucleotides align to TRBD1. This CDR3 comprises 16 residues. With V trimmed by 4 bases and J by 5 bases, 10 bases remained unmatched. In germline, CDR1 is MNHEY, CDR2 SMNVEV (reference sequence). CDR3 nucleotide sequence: TGTGCCAGCAGTTCCCACTTGACAGGGGGCGCCGAGACCCAGTACTTC. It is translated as CASSSHLTGGAETQYF.

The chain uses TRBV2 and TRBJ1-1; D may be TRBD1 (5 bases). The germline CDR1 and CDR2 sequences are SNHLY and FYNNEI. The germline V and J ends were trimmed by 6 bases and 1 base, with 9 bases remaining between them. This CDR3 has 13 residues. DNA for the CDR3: TGTGCCAGCAGCCCGACAGAGAACACTGAAGCTTTCTTT. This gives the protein CASSPTENTEAFF.

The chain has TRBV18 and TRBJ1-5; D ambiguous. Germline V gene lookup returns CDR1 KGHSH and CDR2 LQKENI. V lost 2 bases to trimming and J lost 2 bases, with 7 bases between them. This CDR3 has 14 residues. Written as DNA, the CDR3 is TGTGCCAGCTCACCAGTGGAGGGCAATCAGCCCCAGCATTTT. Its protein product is CASSPVEGNQPQHF.

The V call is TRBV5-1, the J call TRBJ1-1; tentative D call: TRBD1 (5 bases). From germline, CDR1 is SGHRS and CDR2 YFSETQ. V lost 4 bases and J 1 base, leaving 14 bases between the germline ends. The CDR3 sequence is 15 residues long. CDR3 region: CASSAITDTNTEAFF. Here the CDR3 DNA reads TGCGCCAGCAGCGCGATAACGGACACGAACACTGAAGCTTTCTTT.

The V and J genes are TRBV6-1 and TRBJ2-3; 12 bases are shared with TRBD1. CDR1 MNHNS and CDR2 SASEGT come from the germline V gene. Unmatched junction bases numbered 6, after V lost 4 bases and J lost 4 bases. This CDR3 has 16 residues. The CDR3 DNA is TGTGCCAGCAGTGCCGCCGGGACAGGGGGCGCAGATACGCAGTATTTT. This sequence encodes CASSAAGTGGADTQYF.

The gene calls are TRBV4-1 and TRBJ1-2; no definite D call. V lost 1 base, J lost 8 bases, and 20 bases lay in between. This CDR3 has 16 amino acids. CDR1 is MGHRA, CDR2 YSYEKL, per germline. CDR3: CASSQGRTTGILGYTF. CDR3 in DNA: TGCGCCAGCAGCCAAGGGCGGACCACCGGGATCTTAGGCTACACCTTC.

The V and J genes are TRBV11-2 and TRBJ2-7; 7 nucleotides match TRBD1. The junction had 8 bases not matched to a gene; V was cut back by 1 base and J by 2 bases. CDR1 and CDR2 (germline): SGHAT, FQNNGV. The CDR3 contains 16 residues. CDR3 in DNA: TGTGCCAGCAGCTTAGCCGGGACAGTGATTACCTACGAGCAGTACTTC. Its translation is CASSLAGTVITYEQYF. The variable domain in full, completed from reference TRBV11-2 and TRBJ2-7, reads EAGVAQSPRYKIIEKRQSVAFWCNPISGHATLYWYQQILGQGPKLLIQFQNNGVVDDSQLPKDRFSAERLKGVDSTLKIQPAKLEDSAVYLCASSLAGTVITYEQYFGPGTRLTVT.